Below, 5 T cell receptor beta chains from the same sample are listed, as sequenced in a study of T cell changes during pregnancy in multiple sclerosis. Generated by immunoSEQ multiplex PCR, the TCRdb table keeps only in-frame clones and is missing some. The sample gives roughly 40,000 clones, about 91% of which show up once; approximately 2% is in the top ten. Specimen: CD4+ T cells from peripheral blood mononuclear cells, collected after pregnancy. The source of these receptors is a female donor in good health, enrolled as a control in a pregnancy study.

The chain carries TRBV29-1 and TRBJ1-2; D gene ambiguous. Germline V gene data show CDR1 as SQVTM and CDR2 as ANQGSEA. This CDR3 region has 11 residues. Trimming took off 3 bases at V and 10 bases at J, with 12 bases between the two ends. CDR3 residues: CSVDREDDYTF. The DNA of the CDR3 is TGCAGCGTTGACCGGGAGGACGACTACACCTTC.

The chain couples TRBV30 to TRBJ2-3; maybe TRBD2 (6 bases). From germline, CDR1 is GTSNPN and CDR2 SVGIG (reference sequence). V was cut by 4 bases and J by 2 bases, with 13 bases left in between. CDR3 length: 14 residues. The CDR3 sequence: CAWNRAGFTDTQYF. The CDR3 DNA reads as TGTGCCTGGAACCGGGCGGGATTCACAGATACGCAGTATTTT.

The V call is TRBV30, the J call TRBJ2-7; D not resolved. This CDR3 region has 13 residues. Trimming stripped 0 bases from V and 5 bases from J, with 11 bases between. Germline assignment: CDR1 GTSNPN and CDR2 SVGIG (reference sequence). CDR3 DNA: TGTGCCTGGAGTGTACAAGTAATCAACGAGCAGTACTTC. As protein: CAWSVQVINEQYF.

The chain employs TRBV11-3 and TRBJ2-3; TRBD1 matches at 10 bases. Losses at the gene ends were 4 bases for V and 5 bases for J; bases not matched to a gene: 6. Germline V gene lookup returns CDR1 SGHNT and CDR2 YENEEA. The CDR3 totals 15 residues. CDR3 loop: CASSWGTGAKDTQYF. In DNA, the CDR3 is TGTGCCAGCAGCTGGGGGACAGGGGCTAAAGATACGCAGTATTTT.

V and J are TRBV11-2 and TRBJ2-5, with 7 positions matching TRBD1. The CDR3 length is 13 residues. Per the germline V gene, CDR1 is SGHAT and CDR2 is FQNNGV. The V gene end was trimmed by 5 bases and the J gene end by 3 bases; junction bases not matched to a gene: 3. CDR3 region: CASSPGQEETQYF. The CDR3 nucleotides read TGTGCCAGCAGCCCCGGACAGGAAGAGACCCAGTACTTC.